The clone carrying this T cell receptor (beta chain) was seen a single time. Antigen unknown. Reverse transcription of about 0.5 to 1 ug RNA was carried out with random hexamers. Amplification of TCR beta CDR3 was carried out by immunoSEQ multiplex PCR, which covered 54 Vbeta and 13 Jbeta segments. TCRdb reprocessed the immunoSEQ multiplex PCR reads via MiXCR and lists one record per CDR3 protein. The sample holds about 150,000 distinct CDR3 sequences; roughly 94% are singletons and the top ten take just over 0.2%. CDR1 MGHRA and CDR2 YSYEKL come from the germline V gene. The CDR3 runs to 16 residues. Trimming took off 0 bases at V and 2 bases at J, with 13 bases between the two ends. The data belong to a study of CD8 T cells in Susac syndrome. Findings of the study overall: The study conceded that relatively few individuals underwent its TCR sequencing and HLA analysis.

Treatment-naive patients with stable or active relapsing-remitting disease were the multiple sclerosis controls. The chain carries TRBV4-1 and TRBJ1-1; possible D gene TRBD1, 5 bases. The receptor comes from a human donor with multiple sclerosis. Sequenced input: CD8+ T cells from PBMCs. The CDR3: CASSQDPLGGNTEAFF. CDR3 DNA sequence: TGCGCCAGCAGCCAAGATCCCCTGGGGGGAAACACTGAAGCTTTCTTT.